This TCR beta chain was captured by sequencing in a study of blood T cell repertoires in COVID-19. Produced via immunoSEQ multiplex PCR; TCRdb's table is partial and in-frame only. This table has about 150,000 clones, 85% to 90% appearing once. This clone appeared a single time. Trimming pared 5 bases from V and 6 bases from J, leaving 11 bases between. The CDR3 extends over 14 amino acids. Germline CDR1 is MDHEN and CDR2 is SYDVKM. The chain carries TRBV28 and TRBJ2-6; D gene ambiguous. The sequence came from an elderly woman with COVID-19, enrolled during active disease. Sample: peripheral blood. The CDR3 reads CASSPTSKANVLTF. In DNA form, the CDR3 reads TGTGCCAGCAGTCCCACATCCAAGGCCAACGTCCTGACTTTC. The full variable domain, with the rest looked up from reference TRBV28 and TRBJ2-6, is DVKVTQSSRYLVKRTGEKVFLECVQDMDHENMFWYRQDPGLGLRLIYFSYDVKMKEKGDIPEGYSVSREKKERFSLILESASTNQTSMYLCASSPTSKANVLTFGAGSRLTVL.